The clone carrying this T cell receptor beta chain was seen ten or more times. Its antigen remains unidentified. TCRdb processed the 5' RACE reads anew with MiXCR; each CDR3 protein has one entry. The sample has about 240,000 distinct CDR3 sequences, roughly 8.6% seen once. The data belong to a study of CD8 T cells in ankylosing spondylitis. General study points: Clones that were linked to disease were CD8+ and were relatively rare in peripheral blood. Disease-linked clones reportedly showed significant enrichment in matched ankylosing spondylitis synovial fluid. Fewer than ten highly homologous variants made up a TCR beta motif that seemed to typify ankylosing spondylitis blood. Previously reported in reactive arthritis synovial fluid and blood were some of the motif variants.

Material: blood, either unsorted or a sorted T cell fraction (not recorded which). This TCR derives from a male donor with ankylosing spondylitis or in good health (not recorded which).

The CDR3 loop reads CASSFGGAGELFF. CDR3 nucleotides: TGTGCCAGCAGCTTTGGGGGGGCCGGGGAGCTGTTTTTT. The V gene is TRBV7-2, the J gene TRBJ2-2; TRBD2 agrees at 7 bases. There are 13 residues in the CDR3. Germline loops: CDR1 SGHTA, CDR2 FQGNSA. V shed 3 bases and J 6 bases; nucleotides not matched to a gene: 1.